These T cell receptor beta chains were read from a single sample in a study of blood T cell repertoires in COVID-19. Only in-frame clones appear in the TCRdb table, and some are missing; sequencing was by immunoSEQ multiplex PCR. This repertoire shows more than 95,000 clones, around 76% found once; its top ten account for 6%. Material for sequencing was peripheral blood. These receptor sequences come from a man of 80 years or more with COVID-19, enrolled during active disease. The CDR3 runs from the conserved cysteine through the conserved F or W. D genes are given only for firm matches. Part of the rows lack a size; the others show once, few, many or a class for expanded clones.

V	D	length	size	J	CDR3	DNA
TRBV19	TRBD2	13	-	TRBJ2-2	CASGPGLAGELFF	TGTGCCAGTGGACCCGGACTAGCCGGGGAGCTGTTTTTT
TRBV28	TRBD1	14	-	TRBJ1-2	CASSFWETGVGYTF	TGTGCCAGCAGTTTTTGGGAGACAGGGGTCGGCTACACCTTC
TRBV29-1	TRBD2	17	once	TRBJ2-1	CSVTARLAGGYYNEQFF	TGCAGCGTTACCGCCAGACTAGCGGGAGGGTACTACAATGAGCAGTTCTTC
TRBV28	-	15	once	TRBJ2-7	CASSLSVAGWGEQYF	TGTGCCAGCAGTTTAAGTGTCGCAGGGTGGGGAGAGCAGTACTTC
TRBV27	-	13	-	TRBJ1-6	CASSSRRDSPLHF	TGTGCCAGCAGTTCCAGGAGGGATTCACCCCTCCACTTT
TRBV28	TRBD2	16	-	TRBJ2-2	CASSLFRLAGTGELFF	TGTGCCAGCAGTTTATTTCGTCTAGCGGGGACCGGGGAGCTGTTTTTT
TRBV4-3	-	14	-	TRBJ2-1	CASSQAVGYNEQFF	TGCGCCAGCAGCCAAGCGGTCGGTTACAATGAGCAGTTCTTC
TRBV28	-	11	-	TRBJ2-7	CASSLRIEHEF	TGTGCCAGCAGTTTACGAATCGAACACGAATTC
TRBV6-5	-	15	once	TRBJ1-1	CASSYSIGGVTEAFF	TGTGCCAGCAGTTACTCGATCGGGGGAGTTACTGAAGCTTTCTTT
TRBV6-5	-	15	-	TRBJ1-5	CASSLGQYSNQPQHF	TGTGCCAGCAGTTTAGGACAGTATAGCAATCAGCCCCAGCATTTT
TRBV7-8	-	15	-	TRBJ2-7	CASSPHSGAGYEQYF	TGTGCCAGCAGCCCACACTCCGGGGCGGGGTACGAGCAGTACTTC
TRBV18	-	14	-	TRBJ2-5	CASSLYSLWETQYF	TGTGCCAGCTCGCTTTACTCGCTGTGGGAGACCCAGTACTTC
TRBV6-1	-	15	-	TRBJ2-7	CASSLSFLSSYEQYF	TGTGCCAGCAGTCTTTCATTTCTGAGCTCCTACGAGCAGTACTTC
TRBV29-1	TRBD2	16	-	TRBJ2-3	CSVGELLAGAADTQYF	TGCAGCGTCGGTGAGTTACTAGCGGGAGCGGCAGATACGCAGTATTTT
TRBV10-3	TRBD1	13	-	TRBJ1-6	CARARDRDSPLHF	TGTGCCAGAGCCCGGGACAGGGATTCACCCCTCCACTTT
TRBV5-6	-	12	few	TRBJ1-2	CASSVNRDGYTF	TGTGCCAGCAGCGTCAACAGGGATGGCTACACCTTC
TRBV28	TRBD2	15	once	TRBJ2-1	CASSLQAGGRNEQFF	TGTGCCAGCAGTTTACAAGCGGGAGGGAGGAATGAGCAGTTCTTC
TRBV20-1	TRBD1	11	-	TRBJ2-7	CSATGQGTPDF	TGCAGTGCTACCGGACAGGGGACCCCGGACTTC
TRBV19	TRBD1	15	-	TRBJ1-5	CASSFGTGWNQPQHF	TGTGCCAGTAGCTTTGGGACAGGGTGGAATCAGCCCCAGCATTTT
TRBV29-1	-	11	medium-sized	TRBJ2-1	CSVSGLGEQFF	TGCAGCGTTTCAGGGCTAGGGGAGCAGTTCTTC
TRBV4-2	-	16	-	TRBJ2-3	CASSQGGSLLGDTQYF	TGTGCCAGCAGCCAAGGGGGCAGTCTTCTCGGAGATACGCAGTATTTT
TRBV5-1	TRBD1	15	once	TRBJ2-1	CASRTGTEPYNEQFF	TGCGCCAGCAGAACCGGGACAGAGCCCTACAATGAGCAGTTCTTC
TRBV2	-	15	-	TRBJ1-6	CASSAGGRDNSPLHF	TGTGCCAGCAGTGCGGGGGGACGGGATAATTCACCCCTCCACTTT
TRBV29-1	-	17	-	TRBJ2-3	CSVDGSRGAVSTDTQYF	TGCAGCGTTGATGGCAGCAGGGGAGCGGTTAGCACAGATACGCAGTATTTT
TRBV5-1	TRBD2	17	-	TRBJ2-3	CASSLAQTSGTTDTQYF	TGCGCCAGCAGCTTGGCCCAGACTAGCGGGACTACAGATACGCAGTATTTT
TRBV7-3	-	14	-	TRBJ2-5	CASSFGGQQETQYF	TGTGCCAGCAGCTTTGGTGGTCAGCAAGAGACCCAGTACTTC